The 23 T cell receptor beta chains in this list originate from one sample, sequenced in a study of T cells expressing NK-cell markers. TCRdb derives one entry per CDR3 protein from the 5' RACE reads, leaving out DNA. The table lists some 460,000 distinct CDR3 sequences. The sample was blood T cells: a sorted CD56 or NKG2C T cell subset, CD4+ or CD8+ T cells, or bulk PBMC T cells (not recorded which). These receptors all come from a woman aged 50 to 65 in good health.

The rearrangement joins TRBV12-3 or TRBV12-4 to TRBJ1-5; TCRdb indicates TRBD1, and absent DNA this call remains unverified. The length of the CDR3 is 13 residues. The CDR3 loop is CASSGTGNQPQHF.

This chain uses TRBV11-3 with TRBJ2-2. CDR1 SGHNT and CDR2 YENEEA come from the germline V gene. This CDR3 is 13 amino acids long. This CDR3 is CASSSRWAGELFF.

V gene TRBV7-8 combines with J gene TRBJ2-7. Germline assignment: CDR1 SGHVS and CDR2 FQNEAQ. The CDR3 totals 14 residues. The CDR3 sequence is CASSTDRSSYEQYF.

The chain uses TRBV5-1 and TRBJ1-5. CDR1 is SGHRS, CDR2 YFSETQ, per germline. The CDR3 extends over 15 amino acids. The chain's CDR3 is CASSLGDNSNQPQHF.

The chain carries TRBV20-1 and TRBJ1-4; the TRBD1 assignment by TCRdb is unverifiable without DNA. Germline V gives CDR1 DFQATT, CDR2 SNEGSKA (reference sequence). The CDR3 length is 13 residues. CDR3 in amino acids: CSASGLRGEKLFF.

This chain connects TRBV7-9 to TRBJ2-1; TCRdb returns TRBD1, unconfirmable since there is no DNA. Germline-derived CDR1 and CDR2 are SEHNR and FQNEAQ (reference sequence). This CDR3 is 15 amino acids long. The CDR3 sequence: CASALGGTPYNEQFF.

The gene calls are TRBV6-8 and TRBJ2-1; TCRdb reports TRBD2, a call that lacks DNA to check it against. Germline V lookup: CDR1 MNHGY, CDR2 SAAAGT. The CDR3 has 18 amino acids. The CDR3 here is CASSRLAGGPRGYNEQFF.

The chain carries TRBV30 and TRBJ2-3. Germline V gene data show CDR1 as GTSNPN and CDR2 as SVGIG (reference sequence). This CDR3 is built from 14 residues. The CDR3 loop reads CAWSVDTSTDTQYF.

The chain recombines TRBV6-1 with TRBJ2-6. The CDR3 is 15 residues long. Germline lookup yields CDR1 MNHNS and CDR2 SASEGT. This chain's CDR3 is CASSETFGGANVLTF.

The V gene is TRBV5-1, the J gene TRBJ2-2. CDR1 and CDR2 (germline): SGHRS, YFSETQ. This CDR3 spans 16 amino acids. The CDR3: CASSLSAIANTGELFF. Using reference TRBV5-1 and TRBJ2-2 for the parts outside the CDR3, the full variable domain is KAGVTQTPRYLIKTRGQQVTLSCSPISGHRSVSWYQQTPGQGLQFLFEYFSETQRNKGNFPGRFSGRQFSNSRSEMNVSTLELGDSALYLCASSLSAIANTGELFFGEGSRLTVL.

The V and J genes are TRBV5-6 and TRBJ2-3; TCRdb returns TRBD2, unconfirmable since there is no DNA. The CDR3 totals 16 residues. Germline V CDR1 and CDR2: SGHDT, YYEEEE. CDR3 loop: CASSLEVLAARDTQYF.

The rearrangement links TRBV7-2 to TRBJ2-7. Germline CDR1 SGHTA, CDR2 FQGNSA. The CDR3 sequence is 14 residues long. This chain's CDR3 is CASHAGRRFYEQYF.

The chain has TRBV4-1 and TRBJ1-5. From germline, CDR1 is MGHRA and CDR2 YSYEKL. The CDR3 totals 15 residues. CDR3: CASSLVVLSNQPQHF.

The rearrangement links TRBV11-3 to TRBJ2-2; no DNA is available, so the TRBD1 call from TCRdb remains unchecked. This CDR3 region has 19 residues. In germline, CDR1 is SGHNT, CDR2 YENEEA. CDR3 protein: CASSFYPRRGGPNTGELFF.

The chain links TRBV7-3 to TRBJ2-1. The CDR3 consists of 16 residues. The germline CDR1 and CDR2 sequences are SGHTA and FQGTGA. The CDR3 protein is CASSLNVGSTYNEQFF. Complete variable domain (other parts from reference TRBV7-3 and TRBJ2-1): GAGVSQTPSNKVTEKGKYVELRCDPISGHTALYWYRQSLGQGPEFLIYFQGTGAADDSGLPNDRFFAVRPEGSVSTLKIQRTERGDSAVYLCASSLNVGSTYNEQFFGPGTRLTVL.

The chain carries TRBV9 and TRBJ1-2. The CDR3 extends over 14 amino acids. The germline gives CDR1 SGDLS, CDR2 YYNGEE. The CDR3 loop is CASSAQSLVYGYTF.

The rearrangement joins TRBV28 to TRBJ2-2; as DNA is missing, the TRBD2 call by TCRdb cannot be tested. Germline V lookup: CDR1 MDHEN, CDR2 SYDVKM. The length of the CDR3 is 16 residues. This CDR3 is CASTLLSGSNTGELFF.

The chain combines TRBV2 with TRBJ1-4. CDR1 is SNHLY, CDR2 FYNNEI, per germline. There are 13 residues in the CDR3. CDR3 in amino acids: CASSSSRAEKLFF.

This chain joins TRBV7-2 and TRBJ2-5; TCRdb's D call of TRBD2 is untestable without DNA. The CDR3 extends over 15 amino acids. Looked up from germline, CDR1 is SGHTA and CDR2 is FQGNSA. This chain's CDR3 is CASSFRGSGSETQYF.

This chain connects TRBV10-2 to TRBJ2-1; TCRdb's D gene call, TRBD2, goes unchecked for lack of DNA. This CDR3 has 17 residues. CDR1 WSHSY and CDR2 SAAADI come from the germline V gene. The CDR3 reads CASRGLAGGQSYNEQFF.

The chain recombines TRBV20-1 with TRBJ1-1; TCRdb proposes TRBD1, but this gene call is untestable without DNA. Germline CDR1 DFQATT, CDR2 SNEGSKA (reference sequence). The CDR3 is made up of 14 amino acids. The CDR3 region is CSARGGTGAFEAFF.

This chain uses TRBV11-2 with TRBJ2-1; absent DNA, TCRdb's TRBD2 call cannot be checked. The CDR3 sequence is 17 residues long. Germline V gene lookup returns CDR1 SGHAT and CDR2 FQNNGV. This chain's CDR3 is CASSLELGLAGPNEQFF.

The rearrangement joins TRBV27 to TRBJ2-3; TCRdb's assignment of TRBD1 cannot be checked, as there is no DNA. Germline V gene sequence: CDR1 MNHEY, CDR2 SMNVEV (reference sequence). CDR3 size: 15 residues. CDR3 residues: CASSLSRGDTDTQYF.